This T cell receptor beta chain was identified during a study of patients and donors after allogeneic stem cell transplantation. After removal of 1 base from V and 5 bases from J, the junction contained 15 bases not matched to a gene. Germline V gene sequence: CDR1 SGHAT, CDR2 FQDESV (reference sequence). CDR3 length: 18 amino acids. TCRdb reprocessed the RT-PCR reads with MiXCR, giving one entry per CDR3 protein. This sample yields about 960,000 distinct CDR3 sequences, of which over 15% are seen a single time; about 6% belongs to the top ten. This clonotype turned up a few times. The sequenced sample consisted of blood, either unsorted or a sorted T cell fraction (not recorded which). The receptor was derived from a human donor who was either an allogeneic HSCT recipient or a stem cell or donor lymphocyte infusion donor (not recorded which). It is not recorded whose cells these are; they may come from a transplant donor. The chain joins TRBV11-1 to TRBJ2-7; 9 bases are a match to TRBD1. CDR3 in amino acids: CASSLEASTGTGWDEQYF. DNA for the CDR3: TGTGCCAGCAGCTTAGAAGCCTCTACCGGGACAGGGTGGGACGAGCAGTACTTC. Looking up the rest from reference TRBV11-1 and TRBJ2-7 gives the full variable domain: EAEVAQSPRYKITEKSQAVAFWCDPISGHATLYWYRQILGQGPELLVQFQDESVVDDSQLPKDRFSAERLKGVDSTLKIQPAELGDSAMYLCASSLEASTGTGWDEQYFGPGTRLTVT.